The entry below gives a single TCR beta chain sequence along with its context. The antigen is undetermined. This entry comes from a study of cytomegalovirus exposure and HLA in healthy donors. Study findings and constraints: Some V segments, including TRBV6-2 and TRBV6-3, were excluded as indistinguishable.

Researchers ran the PCR with 60 Vbeta and 13 Jbeta primers. The table came from immunoSEQ multiplex PCR; TCRdb's copy has only in-frame clones and leaves some out. The data show tens of thousands of clones, with roughly 77% seen just once and roughly 25% held by the top ten. The germline V gene has CDR1 SNHLY and CDR2 FYNNEI. The CDR3 runs to 14 residues. Trimming pared 2 bases from V and 13 bases from J, leaving 17 bases between. This receptor was obtained from a woman aged 40 to 49 in good health and CMV-seropositive. The sequenced material came from PBMCs. This sequence joins TRBV2 and TRBJ1-4; TRBD1 might be the D (6 bases). The CDR3 DNA reads as TGTGCCAGCAGTGAAAGCCGGTCGGGGGGCAGACTGTTTTTT. Amino acids: CASSESRSGGRLFF.